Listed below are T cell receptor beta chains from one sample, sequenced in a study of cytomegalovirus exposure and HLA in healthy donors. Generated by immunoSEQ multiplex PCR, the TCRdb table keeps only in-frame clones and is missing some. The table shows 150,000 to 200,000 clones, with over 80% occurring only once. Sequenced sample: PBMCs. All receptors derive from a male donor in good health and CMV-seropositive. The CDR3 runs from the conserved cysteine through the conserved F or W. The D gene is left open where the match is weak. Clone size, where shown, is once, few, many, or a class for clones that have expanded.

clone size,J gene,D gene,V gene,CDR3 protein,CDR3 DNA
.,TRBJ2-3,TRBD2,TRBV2,CASSERELNTQYF,TGTGCCAGCAGTGAGCGGGAGCTGAATACGCAGTATTTT
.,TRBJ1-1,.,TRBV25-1,CASSEGLMNTEAFF,TGTGCCAGCAGTGAAGGACTAATGAACACTGAAGCTTTCTTT
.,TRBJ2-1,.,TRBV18,CASSPLGLYNEQFF,TGTGCCAGCTCCCCACTGGGACTGTACAATGAGCAGTTCTTC
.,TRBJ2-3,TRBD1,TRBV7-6,CASSPNRDRVTDTQYF,TGTGCCAGCAGCCCAAACCGGGACAGGGTGACAGATACGCAGTATTTT
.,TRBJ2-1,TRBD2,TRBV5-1,CASSSRLAGGPNNEQFF,TGCGCCAGCAGCTCCAGACTAGCGGGAGGCCCGAACAATGAGCAGTTCTTC
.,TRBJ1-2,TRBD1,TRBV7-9,CASSHLESTGHTYGYTF,TGTGCCAGCAGCCACCTGGAGTCGACAGGGCATACGTATGGCTACACCTTC
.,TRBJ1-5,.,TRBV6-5,CASSYGQGGQPQHF,TGTGCCAGCAGTTACGGGCAGGGAGGCCAGCCCCAGCATTTT
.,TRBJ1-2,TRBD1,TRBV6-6,CASSLGQGLLGYTF,TGTGCCAGCAGCCTAGGACAGGGACTCTTAGGCTACACCTTC
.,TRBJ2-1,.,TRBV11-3,CASSPDGRGYNEQFF,TGTGCCAGCAGCCCAGACGGGAGAGGTTACAATGAGCAGTTCTTC
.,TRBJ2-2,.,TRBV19,CACGTAVRNTGELFF,TGTGCCTGCGGTACCGCCGTGAGGAACACCGGGGAGCTGTTTTTT
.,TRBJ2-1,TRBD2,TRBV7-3,CASSLGGGTRINEQFF,TGTGCCAGCAGCTTAGGGGGGGGGACTAGAATCAATGAGCAGTTCTTC
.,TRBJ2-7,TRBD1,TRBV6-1,CASSETGPHEQYF,TGTGCCAGCAGTGAGACAGGGCCGCACGAGCAGTACTTC
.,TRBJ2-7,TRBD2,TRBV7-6,CASSVTSGASYEQYF,TGTGCCAGCAGCGTGACTAGCGGGGCCTCCTACGAGCAGTACTTC
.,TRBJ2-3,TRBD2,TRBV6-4,CASSSSGLSTDTQYF,TGTGCCAGCAGTTCTAGCGGGCTTAGCACAGATACGCAGTATTTT
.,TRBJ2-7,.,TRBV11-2,CASSLVPGAYEQYF,TGTGCCAGCAGCTTAGTTCCAGGGGCCTACGAGCAGTACTTC
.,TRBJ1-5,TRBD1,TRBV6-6,CASRDRGRVNQPQHF,TGTGCCAGCAGAGACAGGGGGCGCGTCAATCAGCCCCAACATTTT
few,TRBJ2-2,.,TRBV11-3,CASSLSGTGELFF,TGTGCCAGCAGCTTAAGCGGGACCGGGGAGCTGTTTTTT
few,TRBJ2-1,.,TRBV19,CASSEGHHRGRFF,TGTGCCAGTAGCGAAGGTCACCATAGGGGGAGGTTCTTC
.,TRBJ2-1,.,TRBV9,CASSVEGGIGEQFF,TGTGCCAGCAGCGTAGAGGGCGGGATTGGAGAGCAGTTCTTC
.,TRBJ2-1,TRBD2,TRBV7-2,CASSLAGGRSNEQFF,TGTGCCAGCAGCTTAGCGGGAGGGCGCAGCAATGAGCAGTTCTTC
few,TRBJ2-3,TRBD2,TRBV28,CASSVLTSPTDTQYF,TGTGCCAGCAGTGTTTTGACTAGCCCCACAGATACGCAGTATTTT
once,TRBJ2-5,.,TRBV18,CASSPQQQETQYF,TGTGCCAGCTCACCACAACAGCAAGAGACCCAGTACTTC
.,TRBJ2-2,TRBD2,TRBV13,CASSLLAGGPTGELFF,TGTGCCAGCAGCTTATTAGCGGGAGGGCCGACCGGGGAGCTGTTTTTT
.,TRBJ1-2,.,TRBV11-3,CASSLPGAYGYTF,TGTGCCAGCAGCTTGCCAGGGGCCTATGGCTACACCTTC
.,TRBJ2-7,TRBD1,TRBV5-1,CASGLGQGPEQYF,TGCGCCAGCGGACTGGGACAGGGGCCCGAGCAGTACTTC
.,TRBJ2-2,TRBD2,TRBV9,CASSVTGTSGSNGELFF,TGTGCCAGCAGCGTAACCGGGACTAGCGGGAGCAATGGGGAGCTGTTTTTT
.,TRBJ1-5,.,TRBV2,CASSLQGHQQPQHF,TGTGCCAGCAGTTTACAGGGCCACCAACAGCCCCAGCATTTT
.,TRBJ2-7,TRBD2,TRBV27,CASKEAGSYEQYF,TGTGCCAGCAAAGAAGCGGGGTCCTACGAGCAGTACTTC
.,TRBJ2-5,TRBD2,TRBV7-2,CASRLAAETQYF,TGTGCCAGCCGACTAGCGGCGGAGACCCAGTACTTC
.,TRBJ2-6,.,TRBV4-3,CASSQDPPAISGLSGANVLTF,TGCGCCAGCAGCCAAGATCCCCCGGCTATTAGCGGACTCTCTGGGGCCAACGTCCTGACTTTC
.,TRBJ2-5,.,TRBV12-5,CASGNTLGGETQYF,TGTGCTAGTGGTAACACGCTAGGCGGGGAGACCCAGTACTTC
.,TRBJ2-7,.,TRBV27,CASSQQVSSYEQYF,TGTGCCAGCTCGCAACAGGTGAGCTCCTACGAGCAGTACTTC
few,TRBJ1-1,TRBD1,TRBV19,CASYRGPGTEAFF,TGTGCCTCATACAGGGGGCCCGGAACTGAAGCTTTCTTT
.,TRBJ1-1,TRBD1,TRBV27,CASSLDRGNTEAFF,TGTGCCAGCAGTCTTGACAGGGGTAACACTGAAGCTTTCTTT
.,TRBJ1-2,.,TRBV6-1,CASSEVSRAVYGYTF,TGTGCCAGCAGTGAAGTAAGCAGGGCGGTCTATGGCTACACCTTC
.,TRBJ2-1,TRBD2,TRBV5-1,CASSLLAGVKDEQFF,TGCGCCAGCAGCTTACTAGCGGGAGTAAAGGATGAGCAGTTCTTC
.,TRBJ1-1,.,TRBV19,CATWQGGATEAFF,TGTGCCACCTGGCAAGGGGGGGCCACTGAAGCTTTCTTT
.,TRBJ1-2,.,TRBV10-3,CAISERVAYGYTF,TGTGCCATCAGTGAGCGGGTGGCCTATGGCTACACCTTC
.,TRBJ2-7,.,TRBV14,CASSQDLSAGEQYF,TGTGCCAGCAGCCAAGATCTGAGTGCGGGCGAGCAGTACTTC
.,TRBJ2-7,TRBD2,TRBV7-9,CASSPGTSGISYEQYF,TGTGCCAGCAGCCCCGGGACTAGCGGAATTTCCTACGAGCAGTACTTC
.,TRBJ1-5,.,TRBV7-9,CASSSPEAGVEQPQHF,TGTGCCAGCAGCTCCCCCGAGGCAGGGGTCGAGCAGCCCCAGCATTTT
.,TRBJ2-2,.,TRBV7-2,CASSLIGSGELFF,TGTGCCAGCAGCTTGATCGGTAGCGGGGAGCTGTTTTTT
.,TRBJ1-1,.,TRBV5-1,CASSLGVRVNTEAFF,TGCGCCAGCAGCTTGGGTGTCAGGGTGAACACTGAAGCTTTCTTT
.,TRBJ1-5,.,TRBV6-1,CASSEVGGRVGQPQHF,TGTGCCAGCAGTGAGGTCGGGGGGCGCGTGGGTCAGCCCCAGCATTTT
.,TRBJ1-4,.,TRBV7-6,CASSLGPTGEKLFF,TGTGCCAGCAGCTTAGGGCCGACGGGGGAAAAACTGTTTTTT
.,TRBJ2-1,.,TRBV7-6,CASTDGSEQFF,TGTGCCAGCACCGATGGGAGTGAGCAGTTCTTC
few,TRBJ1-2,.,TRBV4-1,CASSQIQGARLGYTF,TGCGCCAGCAGCCAAATACAGGGCGCGCGATTAGGCTACACCTTC
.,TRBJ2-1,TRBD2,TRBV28,CASSQLAGGYNEQFF,TGTGCCAGCAGTCAACTAGCGGGAGGATACAATGAGCAGTTCTTC
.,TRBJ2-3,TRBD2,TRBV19,CASRSSAGGRDTQYF,TGTGCCAGTAGATCCTCGGCGGGAGGGCGCGATACGCAGTATTTT
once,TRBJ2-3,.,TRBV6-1,CASSLGTDTQYF,TGTGCCAGCAGCCTAGGCACAGATACGCAGTATTTT
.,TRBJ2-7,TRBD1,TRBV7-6,CASSTRQGGYEQYF,TGTGCCAGCAGCACCAGACAGGGGGGCTACGAGCAGTACTTC
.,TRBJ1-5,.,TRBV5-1,CASSLEGGDRPQHF,TGCGCCAGCAGCTTGGAGGGGGGGGATCGGCCCCAGCATTTT
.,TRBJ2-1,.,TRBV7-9,CASSSLVASQYEQFF,TGTGCCAGCAGCTCCCTGGTAGCGAGCCAGTATGAGCAGTTCTTC
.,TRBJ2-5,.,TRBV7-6,CASSPTGGRGKETQYF,TGTGCCAGCAGCCCAACCGGAGGGCGCGGGAAAGAGACCCAGTACTTC